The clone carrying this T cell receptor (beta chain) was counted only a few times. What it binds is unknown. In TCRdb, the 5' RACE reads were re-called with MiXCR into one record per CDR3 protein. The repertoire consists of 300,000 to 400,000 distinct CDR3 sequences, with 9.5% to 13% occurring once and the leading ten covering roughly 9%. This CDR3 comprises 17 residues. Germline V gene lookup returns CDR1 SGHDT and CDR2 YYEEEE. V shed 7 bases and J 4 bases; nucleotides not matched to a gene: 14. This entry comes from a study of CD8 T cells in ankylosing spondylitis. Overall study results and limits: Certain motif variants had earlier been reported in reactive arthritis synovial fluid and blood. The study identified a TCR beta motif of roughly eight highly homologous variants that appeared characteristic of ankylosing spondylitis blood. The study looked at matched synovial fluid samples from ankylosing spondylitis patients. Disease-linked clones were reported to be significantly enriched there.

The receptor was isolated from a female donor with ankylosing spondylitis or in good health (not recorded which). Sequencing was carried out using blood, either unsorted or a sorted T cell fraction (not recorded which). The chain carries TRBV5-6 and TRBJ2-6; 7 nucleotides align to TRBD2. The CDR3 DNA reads TGTGCCAGCCTACTCTGGCGGGAGTTGGCCGGGGCCAACGTCCTGACTTTC. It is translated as CASLLWRELAGANVLTF.